The source of this TCR beta chain is a study of memory B cells and T cells in multiple sclerosis. Separate sequencing covered autoproliferating (CFSE-dim) and non-proliferating (CFSE-high) T cells from stimulus-free culture. Approximately 5x10^7 CFSE-labeled PBMCs were cultured around 7 days unstimulated, then replicate wells were pooled. The PBMCs received approximately 0.5 uM CFSE and serum-free culture with no added stimuli. With 6 bases removed from V and 4 bases from J, the gap between germline ends came to 21 bases. CDR3 length: 16 amino acids. Germline assignment: CDR1 LNHDA and CDR2 SQIVND (reference sequence). Remarks on this clone: Its specificity is not known.

The protocol was immunoSEQ multiplex PCR, while the TCRdb copy is restricted to in-frame clones and leaves out a portion. The data contain 25,000 to 35,000 clones, roughly 82% of them singletons. The clonotype was recovered from a human donor with multiple sclerosis. The sequencing input was PBMCs from blood kept in culture. This sequence joins TRBV19 and TRBJ1-1; TRBD1 might be the D (6 bases). Written as DNA, the CDR3 is TGTGCCAGTAGGGGCCTCGGGGCAGGGGCTGGCACTGAAGCTTTCTTT. Translating it yields CASRGLGAGAGTEAFF. Full variable domain (missing parts from reference TRBV19 and TRBJ1-1): DGGITQSPKYLFRKEGQNVTLSCEQNLNHDAMYWYRQDPGQGLRLIYYSQIVNDFQKGDIAEGYSVSREKKESFPLTVTSAQKNPTAFYLCASRGLGAGAGTEAFFGQGTRLTVV.